This TCR beta chain was captured by sequencing in a study of early stage breast cancer tumors (dated 2017 in TCRdb). Regarding the study in general: Of the 15 to 20 invasive breast tumors, about a dozen were found to be estrogen receptor-positive, progesterone receptor-positive and HER2-negative. The samples as a whole yielded under 3,500,000 detected templates, corresponding to nearly 1,100,000 unique clonotypes. About 70% of the 12 ER+/PR+/HER2- tumors were invasive ductal carcinomas, while the other four were invasive lobular carcinomas. On average, each sample got around 10-fold read coverage.

Its CDR3 holds 15 amino acids, cysteine through phenylalanine. Only the CDR3 DNA stays, 45 bases, in frame from base 1. The germline V gene specifies SGHRS as CDR1 and YFSETQ as CDR2. V lost 0 bases and J lost 2 bases; the stretch between them is 9 bases long. Two independent genomic DNA replicates were amplified for each sample, with approximately 0.5 ug used for blood and approximately 1.5 ug for tumor or normal breast. Following the manufacturer's instructions, the ImmunoSeq Intro kit was used to carry out TCRB sequencing on genomic DNA. For absolute quantification, the roughly 30-cycle multiplex PCR included proprietary primers along with spike-in control sequences. Single-end 150-bp reads were used to sequence an 87-bp fragment spanning the CDR3 plus the flanking V and J genes. Each lane of an Illumina MiSeq using version 3.0 chemistry carried seven multiplexed samples, with two replicates per sample. Concerning the study's data processing: Raw data were processed by the vendor's proprietary pipeline, with both replicates merged into one result per sample. Productive rearrangements sharing the V-gene family, CDR3 amino acid sequence and J-gene segment were defined as clonotypes. To compute clonality, the normalized Shannon entropy (Pielou evenness) of TCRB abundances was subtracted from 1. To estimate T cell density, the total number of templates was divided by the number of input cells, which was inferred from the amount of DNA input. Recon was used with default parameters to estimate total repertoire diversity and clonality. Tumor-enriched clonotypes were defined as having over 0.1% abundance in tumor and at least 32-fold higher abundance than in normal breast. TCRdb provides this immuneACCESS table in a form limited to in-frame rearrangements. Some clones are lacking; in checked studies, under half of them reflect an unresolved V gene, and why the rest are absent is not known. For V, J and clone size, that table is used; D and trimming come from the DNA. Here the sample has 30,000 to 40,000 clones; approximately 69% occur a single time. The top ten clones comprise 6.5% to 8% of the sample.

What the research found in general, with its limitations: Enriched TCRB sequences shared across patients were found to be mostly commonly generated sequences that were unlikely to play an important role in the tumor microenvironment. Because the cohort was small, a breakdown by tumor subtype could not be done. Chain pairing and functional markers such as CD4, CD8 and FOXP3 were not captured by bulk genomic DNA sequencing of unsorted cells. Repertoires from blood and normal breast were more alike than repertoires from blood and tumor, and in about 90% of the 16 patients, comparing each tissue with blood separated tumor from normal. Compared with adjacent normal breast tissue, tumors had higher clonality and 2.5 to 3-fold greater T cell density.

The study profiled bulk TCR beta-chain repertoires in matched peripheral blood, tumor and adjacent normal breast tissue taken from about 16 patients with early-stage breast cancer. Before surgery, roughly 4.5-10 mL of whole blood was collected in EDTA tubes and processed within 2 hours. Ficoll-Paque centrifugation in SepMate-50 tubes was used to isolate peripheral blood mononuclear cells. For storage in liquid nitrogen, PBMCs were cryopreserved as aliquots of roughly 1.8 to 4.5 million cells in approximately 90% FBS with approximately 10% DMSO. Genomic DNA was extracted with the Qiagen AllPrep DNA/RNA Mini kit. Remarks on this clone: What this receptor recognizes is not known. No base quality information exists; no much larger clone differs at one position.

Material for sequencing was blood. The chain links TRBV5-1 with TRBJ2-1; the D gene is possibly TRBD2, with 6 bases matching. This clonotype was sampled from a person in their 60s with breast cancer. In nucleotide form, the sequence is TGCGCCAGCAGCTTGGGGGGGGAGGCCTACAATGAGCAGTTCTTC. Its protein product is CASSLGGEAYNEQFF.